Following are 8 T cell receptor beta chains from one sample sequenced in a study of read filtering for tumor transcriptome and immune sequencing (dated by TCRdb to the early 2020s). The sequencer was an Illumina HiSeq 4000. TCR libraries were built from about 370 ng RNA with the Immunoverse kit, using molecular barcoded adaptors covering alpha/delta and beta/gamma chains. The public reads were run again by TCRdb, first through fastp at Q25 and then through MiXCR, and only productive beta chains were kept. Rows with a matching CDR3 protein are joined into one entry that keeps the most common DNA and genes. The sample table records 25,000 or so distinct CDR3 sequences; about 20% of these occur just once. The ten largest clones represent roughly 17% of the sample. Sample: a population of CD138-negative cells sorted from bone marrow. This specimen's cell subset or site label, interpreted: bone marrow mononuclear cells depleted of CD138+ plasma/myeloma cells by negative magnetic selection. Every receptor here comes from a donor at least 40 years old with multiple myeloma.

The chain recombines TRBV19 with TRBJ2-2, with TRBD2 matching over 12 bases. Germline CDR1 reads LNHDA; CDR2 reads SQIVND (reference sequence). The CDR3 sequence is 16 residues long. V was clipped by 3 bases and J by 3 bases; unmatched bases: 2. For the CDR3, the DNA is TGTGCCAGTAGTATGACTAGCGGGAGCTACACCGGGGAGCTGTTTTTT. This sequence encodes CASSMTSGSYTGELFF.

This clonotype has a count of ten or more. V is TRBV20-1 and J is TRBJ2-5; 7 nucleotides line up with TRBD2. The V segment lost 0 bases and the J segment 6 bases; nucleotides outside the gene matches: 7. CDR1 is DFQATT, CDR2 SNEGSKA, per germline (reference sequence). This CDR3 has 14 amino acids. This CDR3 reads CSARELLAVKTQYF. Written as DNA, the CDR3 is TGCAGTGCTAGAGAACTTCTAGCGGTGAAGACCCAGTACTTC.

This clonotype was seen ten or more times. The rearrangement joins TRBV5-1 to TRBJ2-5, with 7 bases identical to TRBD2. This CDR3 has 15 residues. Per the germline V gene, CDR1 is SGHRS and CDR2 is YFSETQ. V lost 3 bases and J lost 3; bases outside the gene matches: 8. The CDR3 DNA sequence: TGCGCCAGCAGCTCCACTAGCGCCGTTAAAGAGACCCAGTACTTC. Translation: CASSSTSAVKETQYF.

The sample holds many counts of this clonotype. This sequence joins TRBV3-1 and TRBJ2-4; D may be TRBD2 (5 bases). Trimming pared 4 bases from V and 0 bases from J, leaving 10 bases between. Germline CDR1 and CDR2: LGHDT and YNNKEL (reference sequence). The CDR3 spans 15 residues. For the CDR3, the DNA is TGTGCCAGCAGCCTAGGAGGACTAGCCAAAAACATTCAGTACTTC. It is translated as CASSLGGLAKNIQYF.

Within the sample, this clonotype is medium-sized (0.01 to 0.1%). The chain uses TRBV20-1 and TRBJ2-1; perhaps TRBD2 as D (6 bases). CDR1 DFQATT and CDR2 SNEGSKA come from the germline V gene (reference sequence). With 3 bases removed from V and 3 bases from J, the gap between germline ends came to 15 bases. The CDR3 length is 15 residues. The CDR3 DNA is TGCAGTGCTAGCCTGGGGGGAGGACGCTACAATGAGCAGTTCTTC. It encodes CSASLGGGRYNEQFF.

There are many counts of this clonotype. The chain combines TRBV28 with TRBJ2-7; 7 nucleotides line up with TRBD2. CDR1 and CDR2 from the germline V gene are MDHEN and SYDVKM. V dropped 7 bases and J dropped 2; count of bases not matched to a gene: 5. The CDR3 is 13 residues long. This CDR3 reads CASTSGGTYEQYF. CDR3 nucleotides: TGTGCCAGCACCTCGGGGGGTACCTACGAGCAGTACTTC.

This clonotype showed up many times. The V gene is TRBV29-1, the J gene TRBJ1-5; a weak D match, TRBD1 (6 bases). Between the trimmed V and J ends, which lost 4 bases and 3 bases, there was a span of 10 bases. The CDR3 has 13 residues. CDR1 SQVTM and CDR2 ANQGSEA come from the germline V gene. CDR3 region: CSVVDSNNQPQHF. The CDR3 nucleotides are TGCAGCGTTGTGGACAGTAACAATCAGCCCCAGCATTTT.

As for this clonotype: The junction departs from germline at one end; a sequencing error may be responsible. The chain has TRBV19 and TRBJ2-2; D is possibly TRBD1 or TRBD2 (5 bases each). The CDR3 is 14 residues long. Germline V gene sequence: CDR1 LNHDA, CDR2 SQIVND (reference sequence). For the CDR3, the DNA is TGTGCCACCTCCGGGACGGGTTACACCGGGGAGCTGTCTTTT. Translating gives CATSGTGYTGELSF.